This T cell receptor beta chain was sequenced in a study of blood T cell repertoires in COVID-19. Study as a whole: Spain, Italy and the United States supplied samples that represented acute and convalescent COVID-19. Nucleic acid was either cDNA or gDNA, and it came from T cells, B-cell-depleted T cells, or PBMCs.

Original processing methods: Estimation of nucleated cell counts relied on the amplification of reference gene primers. Some clones are missing from TCRdb's copy, which holds only in-frame ones; the method was immunoSEQ multiplex PCR. That table gives V, J and clone size, and the DNA gave D and trimming. The sample holds 250,000 to 350,000 clones, 88% seen once. The sequence derives from a woman in her thirties with COVID-19, enrolled during active disease. The sequenced sample was peripheral blood.

The CDR3 loop is CASTSLIRGMNTEAFF. The CDR3 nucleotides read TGTGCCAGCACCTCCCTTATACGAGGCATGAACACTGAAGCTTTCTTT. The chain couples TRBV7-8 to TRBJ1-1; D is unclear. CDR1 is SGHVS and CDR2 is FQNEAQ in the germline V gene. V was clipped by 7 bases and J by 0 bases, with 18 bases between them. The CDR3 has 16 residues.